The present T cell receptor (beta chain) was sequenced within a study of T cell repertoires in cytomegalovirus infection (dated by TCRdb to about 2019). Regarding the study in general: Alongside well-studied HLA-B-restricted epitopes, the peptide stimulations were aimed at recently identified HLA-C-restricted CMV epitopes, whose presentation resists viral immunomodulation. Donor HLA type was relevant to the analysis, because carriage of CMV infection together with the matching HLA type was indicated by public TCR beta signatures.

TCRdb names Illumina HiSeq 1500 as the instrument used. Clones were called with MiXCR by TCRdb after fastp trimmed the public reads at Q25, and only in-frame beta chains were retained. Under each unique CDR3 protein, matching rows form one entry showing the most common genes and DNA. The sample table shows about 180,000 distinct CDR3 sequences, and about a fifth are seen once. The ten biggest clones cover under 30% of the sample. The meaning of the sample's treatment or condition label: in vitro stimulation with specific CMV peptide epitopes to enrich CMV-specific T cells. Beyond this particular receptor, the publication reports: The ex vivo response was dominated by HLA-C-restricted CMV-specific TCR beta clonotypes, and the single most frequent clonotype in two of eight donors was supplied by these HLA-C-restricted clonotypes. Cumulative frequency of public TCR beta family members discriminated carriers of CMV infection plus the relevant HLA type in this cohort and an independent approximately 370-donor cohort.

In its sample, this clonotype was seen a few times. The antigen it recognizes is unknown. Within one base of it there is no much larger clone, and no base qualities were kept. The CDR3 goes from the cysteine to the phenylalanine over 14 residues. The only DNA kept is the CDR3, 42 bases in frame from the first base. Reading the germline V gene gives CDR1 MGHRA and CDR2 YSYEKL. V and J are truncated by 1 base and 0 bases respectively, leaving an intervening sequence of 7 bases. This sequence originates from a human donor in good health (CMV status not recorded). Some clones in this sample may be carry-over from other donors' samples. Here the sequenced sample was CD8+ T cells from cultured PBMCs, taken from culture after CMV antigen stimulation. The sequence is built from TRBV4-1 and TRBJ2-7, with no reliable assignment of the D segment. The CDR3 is CASSQVRSSYEQYF. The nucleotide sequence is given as TGCGCCAGCAGCCAAGTCAGGAGCTCCTACGAGCAGTACTTC.